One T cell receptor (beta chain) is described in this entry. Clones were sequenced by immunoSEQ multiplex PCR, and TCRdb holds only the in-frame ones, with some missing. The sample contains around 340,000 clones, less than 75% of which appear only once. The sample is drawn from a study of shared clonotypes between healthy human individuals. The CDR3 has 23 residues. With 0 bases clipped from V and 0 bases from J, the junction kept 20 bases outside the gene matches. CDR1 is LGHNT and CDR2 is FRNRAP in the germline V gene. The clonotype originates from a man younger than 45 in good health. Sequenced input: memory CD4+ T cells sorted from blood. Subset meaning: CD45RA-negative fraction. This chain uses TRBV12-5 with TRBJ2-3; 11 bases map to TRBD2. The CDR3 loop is CASGLVLSTLGGGTSGSTDTQYF. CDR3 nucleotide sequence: TGTGCTAGTGGTTTGGTACTAAGCACCCTTGGTGGCGGGACTAGCGGAAGCACAGATACGCAGTATTTT.